This T cell receptor (beta chain) was obtained from a study of cytomegalovirus exposure and HLA in healthy donors. Amplification used 60 Vbeta primers and 13 Jbeta primers. Assay: immunoSEQ multiplex PCR; the TCRdb copy retains only in-frame clones and omits some. The sample records around 150,000 clones, around four fifths being singletons. Study results and limitations: It was reportedly the case that the classifier diagnosed cytomegalovirus status with high specificity and sensitivity. In a later analysis, TCR beta V- and J-gene trimming was associated with a missense DCLRE1C variant.

On this clone itself: Its antigen is not identified.

V dropped 5 bases and J dropped 0 bases, with 14 bases sitting between them. The germline CDR1 and CDR2 sequences are MDHEN and SYDVKM. This CDR3 comprises 15 residues. Regarding donors, all were healthy bone marrow donors. V is TRBV28 and J is TRBJ2-7; D possibly corresponds to TRBD2 (6 bases). Sequencing was done on a sample of PBMCs. The TCR sequence derives from a young woman in good health and CMV-seronegative. CDR3 amino acids: CASSPPGLNSYEQYF. CDR3 DNA sequence: TGTGCCAGCAGTCCACCGGGACTTAACTCCTACGAGCAGTACTTC.